This T cell receptor (delta chain) was identified during a study of delta chains in infants with herpesvirus infections (dated by TCRdb to about 2023). Background for the entire study: A Ugandan infant birth cohort was prospectively followed from birth to characterize gammadelta T cell responses to primary cytomegalovirus (CMV) infection. Infant blood samples fell into approximate age groups of 1.5, 4, 8 and 12 months. The previously published Belgian fetal and cord blood gammadelta TCR data were not generated in this cohort and were added only for comparison. In infants who were infected with CMV after birth, the study searched for a public fetal Vdelta1/Vgamma8 gammadelta TCR clonotype. gammadelta TCRs were sequenced from PBMC obtained from 15 to 20 CMV-infected infants (one congenitally infected) and under 10 CMV-uninfected infants for whom sufficient sample was available.

Library creation used RT-PCR. To generate TCR cDNA, PBMC RNA underwent reverse transcription with SuperScript II using gamma-chain- and delta-chain-specific primers. The cDNA was purified with AMPure XP beads, then amplified and indexed with Illumina adapters using the Nextera XT Index Kit. Sequencing of the gammadelta TCR libraries was done on an Illumina MiSeq using a V2 300-cycle kit. Per the original workflow: Using MiXCR v2.1.12, CDR3 sequences were assembled, and reads were mapped onto D, J and V genes obtained from GenBank. VDJtools v1.2.1 was used to carry out repertoire analyses of the CDR3 clonotypes. Via CATT, TCRdb reprocessed the public reads, and rows with identical DNA were then joined. Clone size and V and J calls follow TCRdb, not the original study. The table for this sample lists more than 2,500 delta-chain clones; 38% of them were counted only once. The ten largest clones capture 4.5% to 5% of the sample.

This clone was observed once. Its antigen has not been determined. No qualities accompany the bases; no much larger clone lies one base away. A single read constitutes weak evidence. Results and caveats for the whole study, not just this receptor: The public clonotype was detected only at the first time point after infection and was not found in uninfected infants or in infants infected after 120 days. The frequency of the public clonotype among Vdelta1 cells appeared to be inversely correlated with age at infection and fell quickly, apparently not lasting beyond around two months. In CMV-uninfected infants, the public clonotype might still be present but below the detection limit. Of 15 to 20 CMV-infected infants, several carried the public Vdelta1 clonotype: the congenitally infected infant plus three who were infected postnatally before 120 days of age. The authors acknowledged a small sample size and a lack of race- or environment-matched controls, because almost all Ugandans acquire CMV before adulthood.

Pregnant women getting prenatal care were recruited in Kampala, Uganda, and their infants were enrolled; maternal HIV status had to be documented. Home visits to families took place weekly, and collection of infant clinical information, oral swabs and peripheral blood began at 6 weeks of age and was repeated every 4 months after that. After blood was collected in heparin tubes, PBMC were isolated using Ficoll-Paque density gradient centrifugation and then cryopreserved. From its cysteine to its phenylalanine, the CDR3 spans 20 amino acids. Kept here is only the CDR3 DNA, which spans 60 bases and is read in frame from base 1. Relative to germline, V is 1 base shorter and J is 2 bases shorter, with 26 bases between their ends. CDR1 TSWWSYY and CDR2 QGS are derived from the germline V gene.

This clonotype was obtained from a human donor who was a Ugandan infant, either HIV-exposed or HIV-unexposed (not recorded which). The input for sequencing was peripheral blood, taken at time point 4 of longitudinal follow-up. Rearrangement joined TRDV1 to TRDJ1; the D gene is perhaps TRDD2, from 5 matching bases. The CDR3 region has the sequence CALGEPRPSSWYAWTDKLIF. The sequenced DNA is TGTGCTCTTGGGGAACCACGTCCCAGTTCCTGGTACGCGTGGACCGATAAACTCATCTTT.